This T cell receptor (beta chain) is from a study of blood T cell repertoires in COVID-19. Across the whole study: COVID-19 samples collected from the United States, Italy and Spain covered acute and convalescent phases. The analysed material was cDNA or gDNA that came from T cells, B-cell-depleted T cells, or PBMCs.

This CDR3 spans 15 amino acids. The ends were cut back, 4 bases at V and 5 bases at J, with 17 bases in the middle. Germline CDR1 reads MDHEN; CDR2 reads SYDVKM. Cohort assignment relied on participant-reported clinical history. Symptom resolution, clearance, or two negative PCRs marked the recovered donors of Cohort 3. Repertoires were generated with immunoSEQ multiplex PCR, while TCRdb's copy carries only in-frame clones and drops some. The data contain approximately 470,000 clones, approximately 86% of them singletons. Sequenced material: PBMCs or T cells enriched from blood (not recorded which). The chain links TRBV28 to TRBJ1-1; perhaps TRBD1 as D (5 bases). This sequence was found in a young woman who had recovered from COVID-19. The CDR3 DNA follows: TGTGCCAGCAGTTACCTATTAGGGGCCTTAACTGAAGCTTTCTTT. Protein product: CASSYLLGALTEAFF.